This T cell receptor (beta chain) was captured by sequencing in a study of cytomegalovirus exposure and HLA in healthy donors. Turning to this clone: Its antigen is as yet unknown.

Study results and caveats: TCR association rates varied by HLA locus in a later analysis, with DRB1 highest and HLA-C lowest. TCR beta sequences reportedly predicted most subjects' HLA-A and HLA-B alleles accurately. Earlier analysis found most TCR beta V segments productive about 87% or about 30% of the time.

The CDR3 sequence is 14 residues long. Per germline, CDR1 SNHLY and CDR2 FYNNEI. V was pared by 9 bases and J by 5 bases, with 7 bases of the junction left unmatched. 13 Jbeta primers and 60 Vbeta primers were used for the PCR. Generated by immunoSEQ multiplex PCR, the TCRdb table keeps only in-frame clones and is missing some. The table records 150,000 to 200,000 clones, 79% of them present only once. The V and J genes are TRBV2 and TRBJ2-2, with TRBD1 identical over 9 bases. The sequence derives from a woman between 25 and 40 years old in good health and CMV-seropositive. Input material: PBMCs. The CDR3: CASSLGQGTGELFF. As DNA, the CDR3 is TGTGCCAGTTCACTGGGACAGGGAACCGGGGAGCTGTTTTTT.